This T cell receptor (beta chain) was captured by sequencing in a study of blood T cell repertoires in COVID-19. In this sample, this clone turned up a few times. The V end was cut by 3 bases, the J end by 1 base, with 12 bases between. Germline V gives CDR1 LNHDA, CDR2 SQIVND (reference sequence). The CDR3 loop spans 15 amino acids. Sequenced by immunoSEQ multiplex PCR; TCRdb stores in-frame clones only, minus some. The sample contains roughly 380,000 clones, 70% to 90% of which appear only once. Sequencing was done on a sample of PBMCs or T cells enriched from blood (not recorded which). The V and J genes are TRBV19 and TRBJ1-1; a possible D gene is TRBD1 (6 bases). The sequence was collected from a man aged 25 to 40 who had recovered from COVID-19. The CDR3 spells CASSIGWGQNTEAFF. CDR3 nucleotide sequence: TGTGCCAGTAGTATCGGCTGGGGGCAGAACACTGAAGCTTTCTTT.